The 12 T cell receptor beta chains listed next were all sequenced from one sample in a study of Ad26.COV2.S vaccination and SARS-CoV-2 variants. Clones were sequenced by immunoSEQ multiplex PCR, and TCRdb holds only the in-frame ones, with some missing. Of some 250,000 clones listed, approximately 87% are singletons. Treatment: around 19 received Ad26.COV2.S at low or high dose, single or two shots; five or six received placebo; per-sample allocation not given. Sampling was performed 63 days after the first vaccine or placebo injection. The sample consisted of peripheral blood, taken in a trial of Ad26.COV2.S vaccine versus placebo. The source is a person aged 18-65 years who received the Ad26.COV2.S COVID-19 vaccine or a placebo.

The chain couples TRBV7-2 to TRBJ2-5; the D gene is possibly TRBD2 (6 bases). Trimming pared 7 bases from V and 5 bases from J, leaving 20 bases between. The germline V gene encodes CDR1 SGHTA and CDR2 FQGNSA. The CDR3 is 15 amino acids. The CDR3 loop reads CASTPLEGRQETQYF. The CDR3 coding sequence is TGTGCCAGCACGCCCTTGGAGGGCCGGCAGGAGACCCAGTACTTC.

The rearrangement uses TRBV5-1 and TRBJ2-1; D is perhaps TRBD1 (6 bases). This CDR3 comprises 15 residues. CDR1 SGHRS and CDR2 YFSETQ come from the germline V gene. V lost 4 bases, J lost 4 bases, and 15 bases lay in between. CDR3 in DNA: TGCGCCAGCAGCCCCCCCGGGACATCGTACAATGAGCAGTTCTTC. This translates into CASSPPGTSYNEQFF.

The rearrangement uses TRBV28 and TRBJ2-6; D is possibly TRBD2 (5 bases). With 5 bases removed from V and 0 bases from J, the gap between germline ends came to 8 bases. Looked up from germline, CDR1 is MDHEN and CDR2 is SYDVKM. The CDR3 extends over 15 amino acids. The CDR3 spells CASSGGGSGANVLTF. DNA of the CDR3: TGTGCCAGCAGTGGAGGCGGCTCTGGGGCCAACGTCCTGACTTTC.

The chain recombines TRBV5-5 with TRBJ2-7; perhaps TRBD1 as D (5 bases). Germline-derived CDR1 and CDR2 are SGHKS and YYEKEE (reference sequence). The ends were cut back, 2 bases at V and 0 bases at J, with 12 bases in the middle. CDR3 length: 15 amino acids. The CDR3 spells CASSFTDRSSYEQYF. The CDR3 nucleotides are TGTGCCAGCAGCTTCACCGACAGAAGCTCCTACGAGCAGTACTTC.

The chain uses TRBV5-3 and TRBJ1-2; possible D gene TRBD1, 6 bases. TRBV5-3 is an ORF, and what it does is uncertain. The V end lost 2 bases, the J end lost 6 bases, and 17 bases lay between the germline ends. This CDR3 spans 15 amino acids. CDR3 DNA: TGTGCCAGAAGCTTTAGGCAGGGGAGGCCTGATGGCTACACCTTC. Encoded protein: CARSFRQGRPDGYTF.

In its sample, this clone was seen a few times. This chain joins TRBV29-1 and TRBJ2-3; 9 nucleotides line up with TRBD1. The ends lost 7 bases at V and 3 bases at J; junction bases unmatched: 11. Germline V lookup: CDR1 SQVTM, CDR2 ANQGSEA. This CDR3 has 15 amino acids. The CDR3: CSASPGTGRTDTQYF. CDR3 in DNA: TGCAGCGCCTCTCCCGGGACAGGGAGGACAGATACGCAGTATTTT.

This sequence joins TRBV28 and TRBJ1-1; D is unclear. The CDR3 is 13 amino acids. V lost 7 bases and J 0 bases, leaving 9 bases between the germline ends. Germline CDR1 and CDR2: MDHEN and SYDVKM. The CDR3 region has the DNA TGTGCCAGCACCAGCCACATGAACACTGAAGCTTTCTTT. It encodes CASTSHMNTEAFF.

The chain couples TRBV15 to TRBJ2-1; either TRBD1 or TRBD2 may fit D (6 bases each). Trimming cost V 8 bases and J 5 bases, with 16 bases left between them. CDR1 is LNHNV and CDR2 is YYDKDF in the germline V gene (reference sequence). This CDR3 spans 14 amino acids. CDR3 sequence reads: CATGGRGGHNEQFF. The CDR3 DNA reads TGTGCCACCGGGGGGAGAGGGGGACACAATGAGCAGTTCTTC.

The CDR3 sequence is CASGTSGYNEQFF. CDR3 DNA: TGCGCCAGCGGGACTAGCGGGTACAATGAGCAGTTCTTC. The rearrangement joins TRBV10-2 to TRBJ2-1, with TRBD2 matching 12 bases. The CDR3 has 13 residues. V gave up 8 bases and J gave up 4 bases; unmatched junction bases: 0. Germline V CDR1 and CDR2: WSHSY, SAAADI.

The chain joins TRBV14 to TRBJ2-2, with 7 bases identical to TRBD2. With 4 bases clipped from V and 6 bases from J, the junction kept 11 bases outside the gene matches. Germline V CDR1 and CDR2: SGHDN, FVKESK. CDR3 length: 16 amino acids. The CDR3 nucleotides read TGTGCCAGCAGCCGTCGGATGGGAGGGCCCTCCGGGGAGCTGTTTTTT. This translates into CASSRRMGGPSGELFF.

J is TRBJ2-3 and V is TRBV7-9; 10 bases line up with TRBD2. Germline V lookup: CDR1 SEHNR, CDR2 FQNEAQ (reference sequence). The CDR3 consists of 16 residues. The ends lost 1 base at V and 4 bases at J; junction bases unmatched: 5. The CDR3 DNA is TGTGCCAGCAGCTTAGTCCTAGCGGGAGTGGCAGATACGCAGTATTTT. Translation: CASSLVLAGVADTQYF.

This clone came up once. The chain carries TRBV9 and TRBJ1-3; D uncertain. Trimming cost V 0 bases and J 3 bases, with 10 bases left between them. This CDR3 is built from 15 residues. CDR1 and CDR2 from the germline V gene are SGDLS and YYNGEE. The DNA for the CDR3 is TGTGCCAGCAGCGTAGAGGTGGAAGGTGGAAACACCATATATTTT. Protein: CASSVEVEGGNTIYF. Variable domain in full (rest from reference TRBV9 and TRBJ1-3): DSGVTQTPKHLITATGQRVTLRCSPRSGDLSVYWYQQSLDQGLQFLIQYYNGEERAKGNILERFSAQQFPDLHSELNLSSLELGDSALYFCASSVEVEGGNTIYFGEGSWLTVV.